Below, 12 T cell receptor beta chains from the same sample are listed, as sequenced in a study of T cells in Graves' hyperthyroidism and ophthalmopathy. Amplification of TCR beta CDR3 regions used RNA as the template. With the HTBI primer set, the TCR CDR3 went through a first round of RT-PCR. TCRdb recomputed calls from the multiplex PCR reads with MiXCR, one row per CDR3 protein. The repertoire consists of more than 350,000 distinct CDR3 sequences, with approximately 16% occurring once and the leading ten covering approximately 19%. Material: blood. Every receptor here comes from a woman aged 55-69 years with Graves' ophthalmopathy.

This clonotype was observed at least ten times. V gene TRBV11-3 combines with J gene TRBJ2-7; D is tentatively TRBD1 or TRBD2 (5 bases each). Per germline, CDR1 SGHNT and CDR2 YENEEA. The CDR3 runs 13 residues. Deletions cut 5 bases from V and 2 bases from J, with 10 bases between. CDR3 in DNA: TGTGCCAGCAGCCGGGGCCGAACCTACGAGCAGTACTTC. This gives the protein CASSRGRTYEQYF.

This clonotype has a count of ten or more. The chain is built from TRBV2 and TRBJ2-1; weak D call: TRBD1 (5 bases). V dropped 1 base and J dropped 3 bases, with 7 bases sitting between them. This CDR3 is built from 14 residues. The V gene's germline CDR1 is SNHLY and CDR2 FYNNEI. DNA for the CDR3: TGTGCCAGCAGTGAAGTGACAGTCTACAATGAGCAGTTCTTC. Protein: CASSEVTVYNEQFF. Full variable domain (rest looked up from reference TRBV2 and TRBJ2-1): EPEVTQTPSHQVTQMGQEVILRCVPISNHLYFYWYRQILGQKVEFLVSFYNNEISEKSEIFDDQFSVERPDGSNFTLKIRSTKLEDSAMYFCASSEVTVYNEQFFGPGTRLTVL.

J is TRBJ2-2 and V is TRBV11-3; D possibly uses TRBD1 or TRBD2 (5 bases each). Germline CDR1 is SGHNT and CDR2 is YENEEA. V lost 4 bases to trimming and J lost 7 bases, with 16 bases between them. The CDR3 extends over 15 amino acids. The DNA for the CDR3 is TGTGCCAGCAGCTCTACCGGGACCCCAAGCGGGGAGCTGTTTTTT. It encodes CASSSTGTPSGELFF.

A remark on this clonotype: A read error is possible here, since a much larger clone lies one base away. The chain has TRBV10-1 and TRBJ2-7; 9 bases align to TRBD1. This CDR3 spans 15 amino acids. From germline, CDR1 is WNHNN and CDR2 SYGVQD (reference sequence). Trimming took 0 bases from V and 2 from J; bases not matched to a gene: 2. CDR3 coding DNA: TGCGCCAGCAGTGAGTCCGGGACAGGGCCCTACGAGCAGTACTTC. Protein sequence: CASSESGTGPYEQYF.

This chain connects TRBV10-3 to TRBJ1-4; D is perhaps TRBD1 (5 bases). V lost 4 bases and J 5 bases, leaving 14 bases between the germline ends. The CDR3 has 15 residues. The V gene's germline CDR1 is ENHRY and CDR2 SYGVKD. The CDR3 loop is CAISGGTGPNEKLFF. CDR3 DNA sequence: TGTGCCATCAGTGGGGGCACCGGGCCAAATGAAAAACTGTTTTTT.

This clonotype was seen more than once but under ten times. The chain recombines TRBV29-1 with TRBJ2-2; D is possibly TRBD2 (6 bases). The CDR3 runs to 15 residues. V was pared by 6 bases and J by 2 bases, with 16 bases between. Germline CDR1 reads SQVTM; CDR2 reads ANQGSEA. CDR3 sequence (DNA): TGCAGCGTAAGAACGGGCGGGGTTAACACCGGGGAGCTGTTTTTT. Protein sequence: CSVRTGGVNTGELFF.

The CDR3 loop is CSVRQGGTGYGYTF. The CDR3 nucleotides are TGCAGCGTCCGGCAGGGGGGGACGGGCTATGGCTACACCTTC. V gene TRBV29-1 combines with J gene TRBJ1-2; TRBD1 matches 7 bases. Germline CDR1 is SQVTM and CDR2 is ANQGSEA. With V trimmed by 6 bases and J by 4 bases, 11 bases remained unmatched. This CDR3 comprises 14 residues.

Many counts were recorded for this clonotype. This sequence joins TRBV3-1 and TRBJ2-7; TRBD1 agrees at 7 bases. The germline V gene has CDR1 LGHDT and CDR2 YNNKEL (reference sequence). Trimming cost V 3 bases and J 6 bases; bases outside gene matches: 8. The CDR3 totals 14 residues. The CDR3 sequence: CASSQATGIGEQYF. The CDR3 bases are TGTGCCAGCAGCCAGGCGACAGGGATCGGCGAGCAGTACTTC.

This clonotype appeared many times. The rearrangement links TRBV5-5 to TRBJ2-1; possible D gene TRBD2, 5 bases. CDR1 and CDR2 (germline): SGHKS, YYEKEE (reference sequence). V was pared by 1 base and J by 9 bases, with 14 bases between. There are 14 residues in the CDR3. CDR3 DNA: TGTGCCAGCAGCTTGACAGCGGCTTGGGGTGAGCAGTTCTTC. It specifies CASSLTAAWGEQFF. Filled out from reference TRBV5-5 and TRBJ2-1, the complete variable domain reads DAGVTQSPTHLIKTRGQQVTLRCSPISGHKSVSWYQQVLGQGPQFIFQYYEKEERGRGNFPDRFSARQFPNYSSELNVNALLLGDSALYLCASSLTAAWGEQFFGPGTRLTVL.

This clonotype was seen ten or more times. This chain uses TRBV30 with TRBJ2-1; 7 bases are shared with TRBD2. Germline V gives CDR1 GTSNPN, CDR2 SVGIG (reference sequence). The CDR3 loop spans 14 amino acids. The trim removed 7 bases at V and 7 bases at J, leaving 13 bases unmatched. This CDR3 reads CASGAGREHNEQFF. The DNA for the CDR3 is TGTGCCTCCGGGGCCGGGCGGGAGCATAATGAGCAGTTCTTC.

CDR3 sequence reads: CSGGQGPNYGYTF. The DNA of the CDR3 is TGCAGCGGCGGACAGGGCCCTAACTATGGCTACACCTTC. This chain connects TRBV29-1 to TRBJ1-2; TRBD1 matches at 8 bases. The CDR3 sequence is 13 residues long. With V trimmed by 7 bases and J by 0 bases, 4 bases remained unmatched. Looked up from germline, CDR1 is SQVTM and CDR2 is ANQGSEA.

The V and J genes are TRBV6-5 and TRBJ2-7, with D hard to call. From germline, CDR1 is MNHEY and CDR2 SVGAGI. CDR3 size: 16 residues. Deletions cut 0 bases from V and 3 bases from J, with 15 bases between. CDR3 bases: TGTGCCAGCAGTTACTCTTTCGTGGCAGGAGACTACGAGCAGTACTTC. As protein: CASSYSFVAGDYEQYF.